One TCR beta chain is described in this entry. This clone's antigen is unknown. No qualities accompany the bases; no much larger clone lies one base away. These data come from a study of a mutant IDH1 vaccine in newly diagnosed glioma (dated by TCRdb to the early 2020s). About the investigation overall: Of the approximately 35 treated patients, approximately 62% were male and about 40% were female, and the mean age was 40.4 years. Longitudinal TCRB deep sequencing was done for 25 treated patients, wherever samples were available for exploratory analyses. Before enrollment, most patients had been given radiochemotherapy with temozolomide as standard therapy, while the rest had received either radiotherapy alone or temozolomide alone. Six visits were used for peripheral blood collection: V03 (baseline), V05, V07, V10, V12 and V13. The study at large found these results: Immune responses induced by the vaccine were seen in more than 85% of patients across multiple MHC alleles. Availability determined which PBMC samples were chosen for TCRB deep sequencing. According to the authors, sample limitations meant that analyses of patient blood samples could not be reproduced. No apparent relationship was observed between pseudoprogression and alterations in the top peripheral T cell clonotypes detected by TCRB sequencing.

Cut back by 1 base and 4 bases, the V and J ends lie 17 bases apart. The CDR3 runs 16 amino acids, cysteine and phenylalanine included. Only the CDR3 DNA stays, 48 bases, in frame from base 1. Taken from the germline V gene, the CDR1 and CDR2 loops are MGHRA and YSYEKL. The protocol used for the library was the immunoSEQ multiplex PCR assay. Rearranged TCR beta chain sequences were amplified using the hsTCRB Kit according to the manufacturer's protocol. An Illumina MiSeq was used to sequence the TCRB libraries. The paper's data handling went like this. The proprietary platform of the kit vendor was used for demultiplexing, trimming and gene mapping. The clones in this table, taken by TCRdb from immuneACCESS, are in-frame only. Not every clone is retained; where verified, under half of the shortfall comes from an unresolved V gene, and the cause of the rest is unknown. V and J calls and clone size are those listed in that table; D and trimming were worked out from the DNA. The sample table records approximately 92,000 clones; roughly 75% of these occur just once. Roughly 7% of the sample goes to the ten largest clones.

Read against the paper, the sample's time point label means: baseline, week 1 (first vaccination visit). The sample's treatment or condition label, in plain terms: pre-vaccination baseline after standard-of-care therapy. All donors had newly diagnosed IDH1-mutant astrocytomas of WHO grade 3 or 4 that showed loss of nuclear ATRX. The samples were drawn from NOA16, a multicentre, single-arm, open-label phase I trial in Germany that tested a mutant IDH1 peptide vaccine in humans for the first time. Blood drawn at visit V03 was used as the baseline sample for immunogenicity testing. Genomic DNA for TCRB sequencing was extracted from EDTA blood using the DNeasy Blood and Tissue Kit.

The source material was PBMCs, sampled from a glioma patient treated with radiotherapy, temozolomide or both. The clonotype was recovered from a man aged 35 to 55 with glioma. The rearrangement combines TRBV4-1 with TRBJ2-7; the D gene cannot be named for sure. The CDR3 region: CASSQGPNKVSYEQYF. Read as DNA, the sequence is TGCGCCAGCAGCCAAGGTCCGAACAAAGTCTCGTACGAGCAGTACTTC.